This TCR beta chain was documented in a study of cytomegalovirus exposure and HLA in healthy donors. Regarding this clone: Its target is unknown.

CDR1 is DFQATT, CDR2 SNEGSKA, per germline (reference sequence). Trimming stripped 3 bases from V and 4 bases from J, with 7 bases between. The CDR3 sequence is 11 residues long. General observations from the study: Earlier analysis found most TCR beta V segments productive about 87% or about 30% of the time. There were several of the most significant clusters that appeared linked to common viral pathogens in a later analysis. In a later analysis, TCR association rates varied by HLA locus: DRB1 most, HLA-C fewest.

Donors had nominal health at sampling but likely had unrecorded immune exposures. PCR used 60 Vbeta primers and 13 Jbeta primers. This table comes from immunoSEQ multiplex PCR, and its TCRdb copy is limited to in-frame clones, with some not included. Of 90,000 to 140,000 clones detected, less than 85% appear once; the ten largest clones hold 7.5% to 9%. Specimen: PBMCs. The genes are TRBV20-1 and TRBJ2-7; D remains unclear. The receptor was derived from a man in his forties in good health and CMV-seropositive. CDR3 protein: CSARRKYEQYF. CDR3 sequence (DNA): TGCAGTGCTAGGCGGAAGTACGAGCAGTACTTC.